This T cell receptor beta chain was found in a study of regulatory T cells in long-lasting Graves disease. About the research overall: Over 5 years on antithyroid drugs plus positive TSH receptor antibodies marked Graves' disease as persistent.

Study-wide results and limits: Limited samples may have lowered accuracy. The number of shared public clonotypes was higher in persistent patients (around 2,700) than new patients (966).

Libraries of TCR beta came from iRepertoire HTBI primers plus Arm-PCR of CDR3 regions. MiXCR, run by TCRdb on the multiplex PCR reads, gives a single entry per CDR3 protein. The sample carries 600,000 to 800,000 distinct CDR3 sequences, roughly 30% recorded once. The ends were cut back, 0 bases at V and 6 bases at J, with 11 bases in the middle. This CDR3 contains 14 residues. Germline CDR1 and CDR2: SGHAT and FQNNGV. Only a few counts were recorded for this clonotype. What it binds is not known. Indicated time point: persistent/refractory GD, antithyroid drugs over 5 years with positive TRAb. PBMC RNA served as the TCR library source.

This clonotype was sampled from a female donor with Graves disease. Sample: peripheral blood mononuclear cells (PBMCs), taken when the disease was refractory, from a patient treated with antithyroid drugs. V usage is TRBV11-2 and J usage is TRBJ2-5; D might be TRBD1 (5 bases). CDR3 bases: TGTGCCAGCAGCTTAGATCCAGGGCAGAAGACCCAGTACTTC. Its protein is CASSLDPGQKTQYF. The full variable domain, its missing parts supplied by reference TRBV11-2 and TRBJ2-5, is EAGVAQSPRYKIIEKRQSVAFWCNPISGHATLYWYQQILGQGPKLLIQFQNNGVVDDSQLPKDRFSAERLKGVDSTLKIQPAKLEDSAVYLCASSLDPGQKTQYFGPGTRLLVL.